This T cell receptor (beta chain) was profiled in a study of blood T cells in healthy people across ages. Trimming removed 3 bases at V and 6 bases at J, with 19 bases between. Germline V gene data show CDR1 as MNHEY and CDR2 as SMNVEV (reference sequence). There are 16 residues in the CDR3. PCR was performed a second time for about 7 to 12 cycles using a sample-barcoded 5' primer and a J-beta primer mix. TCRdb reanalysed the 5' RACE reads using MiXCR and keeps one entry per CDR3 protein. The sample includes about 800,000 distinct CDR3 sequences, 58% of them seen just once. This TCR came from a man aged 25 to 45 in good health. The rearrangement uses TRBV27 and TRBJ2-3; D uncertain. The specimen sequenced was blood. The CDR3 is CASSFVTARPPDTQYF. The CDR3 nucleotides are TGTGCCAGCAGTTTCGTCACAGCGCGACCCCCCGATACGCAGTATTTT.